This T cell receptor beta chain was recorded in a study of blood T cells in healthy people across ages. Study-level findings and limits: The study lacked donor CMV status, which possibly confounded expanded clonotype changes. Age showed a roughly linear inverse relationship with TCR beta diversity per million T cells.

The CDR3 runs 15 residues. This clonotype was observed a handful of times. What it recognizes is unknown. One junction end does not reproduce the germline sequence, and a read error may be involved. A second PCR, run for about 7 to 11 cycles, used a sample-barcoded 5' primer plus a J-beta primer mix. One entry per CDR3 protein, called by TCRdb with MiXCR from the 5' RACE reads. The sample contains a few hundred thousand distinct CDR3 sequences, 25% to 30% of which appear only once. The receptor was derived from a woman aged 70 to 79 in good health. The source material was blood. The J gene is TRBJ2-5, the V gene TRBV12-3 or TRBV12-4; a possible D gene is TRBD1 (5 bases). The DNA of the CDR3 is TGTGCCAGCAGTTTTAGAGAAGGGGTTCAAGAGTCCCAGTACTTC. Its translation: CASSFREGVQESQYF.